These T cell receptor beta chains were read from a single sample in a study of blood T cell repertoires in COVID-19. TCRdb keeps only in-frame clones here, not all; method: immunoSEQ multiplex PCR. This table has around 37,000 clones, roughly nine tenths appearing once. Sequenced sample: peripheral blood. The receptors here all came from a man aged 50-59 years with active or convalescent COVID-19. Each CDR3 is given with its conserved first and last residue. D genes are given only for firm matches. Rows may omit the clone size; those that give it use once, few, many or a size class.

clone_size	j_call	d_call	v_call	cdr3_aa	cdr3_nt
-	TRBJ2-5	TRBD2	TRBV10-3	CAIGEGLQQETQYF	TGTGCCATCGGGGAGGGACTCCAGCAAGAGACCCAGTACTTC
-	TRBJ2-5	TRBD1	TRBV23-1	CASSLADRFQETQYF	TGCGCCAGCAGTCTGGCGGACAGGTTCCAAGAGACCCAGTACTTC
-	TRBJ2-7	TRBD2	TRBV18	CASSPQGTSGAGEQYF	TGTGCCAGCTCACCACAGGGGACTAGCGGAGCGGGAGAGCAGTACTTC
-	TRBJ1-2	-	TRBV6-5	CASSSITGAGGYTF	TGTGCCAGCAGTTCCATAACCGGGGCGGGAGGCTACACCTTC
once	TRBJ2-4	-	TRBV3-1/TRBV3-2	CASSPQGRRAKNIQYF	TGTGCCAGCAGCCCACAGGGAAGAAGAGCCAAAAACATTCAGTACTTC
-	TRBJ2-5	TRBD2	TRBV14	CASSQDLAGEETQYF	TGTGCCAGCAGCCAAGATTTAGCGGGAGAAGAGACCCAGTACTTC
-	TRBJ2-1	-	TRBV9	CASSPTDWSSYNEQFF	TGTGCCAGCAGCCCAACGGACTGGAGCTCCTACAATGAGCAGTTCTTC
-	TRBJ1-5	TRBD1	TRBV6-4	CASDREVQPQHF	TGTGCCAGCGACAGGGAGGTTCAGCCCCAGCATTTT
-	TRBJ1-6	TRBD1	TRBV4-3	CASSQDWGTGYSPLHF	TGCGCCAGCAGCCAAGATTGGGGGACAGGATATTCACCCCTCCACTTT
-	TRBJ2-7	TRBD1	TRBV5-6	CASSLQGASYEQYF	TGTGCCAGCAGCTTGCAGGGGGCCTCCTACGAGCAGTACTTC
-	TRBJ2-7	TRBD1	TRBV4-1	CASSQGDRGYHEQYF	TGCGCCAGCAGCCAAGGGGACAGGGGGTACCACGAGCAGTACTTC
-	TRBJ2-1	TRBD2	TRBV18	CASSRGLASSYNEQFF	TGTGCCAGCTCACGAGGACTAGCGAGCTCCTACAATGAGCAGTTCTTC
-	TRBJ2-7	-	TRBV30	CACLIDSYEQYF	TGTGCCTGTCTAATCGACTCCTACGAGCAGTACTTC
once	TRBJ2-7	-	TRBV27	CASSLSRAGAGEQYF	TGTGCCAGCAGTTTATCGAGGGCAGGAGCGGGCGAGCAGTACTTC
-	TRBJ1-5	-	TRBV27	CASSLGPRPDGNQPQHF	TGTGCCAGCAGTTTAGGGCCCCGTCCCGATGGCAATCAGCCCCAGCATTTT
-	TRBJ2-1	TRBD2	TRBV19	CASSLQREGYYNEQFF	TGTGCCAGTAGTCTCCAGCGGGAGGGGTACTACAATGAGCAGTTCTTC
-	TRBJ1-4	-	TRBV18	CASSPLTGPDEKLFF	TGTGCCAGCTCACCTCTGACAGGACCGGATGAAAAACTGTTTTTT
-	TRBJ2-5	-	TRBV19	CASSRTVEETQYF	TGTGCCAGTAGTAGGACAGTCGAAGAGACCCAGTACTTC
-	TRBJ2-5	-	TRBV27	CASSLRHQETQYF	TGTGCCAGCAGTTTACGACATCAAGAGACCCAGTACTTC
-	TRBJ1-3	-	TRBV18	CASSLDRNTGNTIYF	TGTGCCAGCTCACTTGACAGAAACACTGGAAACACCATATATTTT
-	TRBJ2-2	-	TRBV29-1	CSLRTGSTGELFF	TGCAGCCTCAGAACAGGGTCCACCGGGGAGCTGTTTTTT
-	TRBJ1-6	TRBD1	TRBV6-5	CASSSVGTDNSPLHF	TGTGCCAGCAGTTCCGTTGGGACAGATAATTCACCCCTCCACTTT
-	TRBJ2-5	TRBD1	TRBV24-1	CATAGTGGRETQYF	TGTGCCACTGCGGGGACAGGGGGTAGAGAGACCCAGTACTTC
-	TRBJ2-2	-	TRBV5-5	CASSLGQNTGELFF	TGTGCCAGCAGCTTGGGACAGAACACCGGGGAGCTGTTTTTT
-	TRBJ2-7	-	TRBV7-2	CASSLSPSNEQYF	TGTGCCAGCAGCTTGAGCCCGTCCAACGAGCAGTACTTC
-	TRBJ2-5	TRBD2	TRBV7-9	CASSLGGIAGASQETQYF	TGTGCCAGCAGCTTAGGTGGGATAGCGGGAGCTTCCCAAGAGACCCAGTACTTC
-	TRBJ1-3	-	TRBV7-2	CASSLDTGWAGNTIYF	TGTGCCAGCAGCTTAGACACAGGGTGGGCTGGAAACACCATATATTTT
-	TRBJ2-5	TRBD1	TRBV5-6	CASSLKGAGETQYF	TGTGCCAGCAGCTTGAAGGGGGCAGGGGAGACCCAGTACTTC
-	TRBJ1-6	-	TRBV4-3	CASSQVSRDSPLHF	TGCGCCAGCAGCCAAGTATCCAGGGATTCACCCCTCCACTTT
once	TRBJ2-7	TRBD1	TRBV7-2	CASRPTGGRPEQYF	TGTGCCAGCAGGCCGACAGGGGGACGTCCCGAGCAGTACTTC
few	TRBJ2-3	-	TRBV13	CASSLRVGTDTQYF	TGTGCCAGCAGCTTGAGGGTGGGCACAGATACGCAGTATTTT
-	TRBJ2-3	-	TRBV27	CASNPSRQRFRDTQYF	TGTGCCAGCAACCCCTCGAGGCAGAGGTTCCGGGATACGCAGTATTTT
once	TRBJ2-1	TRBD2	TRBV11-3	CASSEGTSGDGDEQFF	TGTGCCAGCAGCGAAGGGACTAGCGGAGATGGTGATGAGCAGTTCTTC
-	TRBJ2-5	-	TRBV7-8	CASSPTVPGETQYF	TGTGCCAGCAGCCCCACTGTACCAGGGGAGACCCAGTACTTC
-	TRBJ1-2	-	TRBV11-2	CASSFLLDRRRDYGYTF	TGTGCCAGCAGCTTTCTTCTTGACAGAAGAAGGGACTATGGCTACACCTTC
few	TRBJ1-2	TRBD1	TRBV15	CATSRDREYYGYTF	TGTGCCACCAGCAGGGACAGGGAGTATTATGGCTACACCTTC
-	TRBJ2-7	TRBD2	TRBV18	CASSPRPASGEDEQYF	TGTGCCAGCTCACCACGGCCGGCTAGCGGGGAGGACGAGCAGTACTTC
few	TRBJ2-7	-	TRBV7-9	CASEGEVTYEQYF	TGTGCCAGCGAAGGCGAGGTCACTTACGAGCAGTACTTC
-	TRBJ2-7	-	TRBV10-3	CAISEFREDNEQYF	TGTGCCATCAGTGAGTTCAGGGAGGACAACGAGCAGTACTTC
once	TRBJ2-1	TRBD2	TRBV10-1	CASSESPGISGSAYNEQFF	TGCGCCAGCAGTGAGTCCCCTGGAATTAGCGGGAGCGCCTACAATGAGCAGTTCTTC
-	TRBJ2-5	-	TRBV18	CASSIVTGEQETQYF	TGTGCCAGCTCAATCGTAACAGGAGAACAAGAGACCCAGTACTTC
-	TRBJ2-5	-	TRBV27	CASSFLSSQETQYF	TGTGCCAGCAGTTTCTTAAGCTCCCAAGAGACCCAGTACTTC
-	TRBJ2-7	-	TRBV2	CASSEARSYEQYF	TGTGCCAGCAGTGAAGCTAGGAGTTACGAGCAGTACTTC
-	TRBJ2-4	TRBD2	TRBV2	CASSGAGVVPGTAKNIQYF	TGTGCCAGCAGTGGCGCGGGGGTCGTCCCCGGGACAGCCAAAAACATTCAGTACTTC